This paragraph reports one TCR beta chain. The table lists this clone with a few counts. Its recognized antigen is unknown. No base-level quality is on record; no much larger clone is a single base apart. The data belong to a study of neoadjuvant anti-PD-1 for oral cavity cancer (dated by TCRdb to the early 2020s). In terms of the full investigation: Before undergoing curative-intent surgical resection, most patients got three to four biweekly nivolumab doses at 3 mg/kg. Patients without progression received a fourth nivolumab dose around day 43 and underwent definitive surgical resection on days 50-56. Under RECIST 1.1, patients with complete response, partial response or stable disease were classed as responders, and patients with progression were classed as non-responders. The parent correlative cohort had 12 to 13 patients and a response rate of roughly 31%.

Overall study outcomes, separate from this receptor: After neoadjuvant nivolumab, T cell clonality (Gini index) in PBMCs was significantly higher in non-responders than in responders. Higher pretreatment blood Treg/Th17 ratios correlated with both higher pretreatment blood TCRbeta clonality and lower post-treatment tumor TCRbeta clonality. TCR analyses included only a few patients per response group, and the authors called for larger cohorts for validation.

Ends trimmed: V by 2 bases, J by 6 bases; bases unmatched to a gene: 7. The CDR3 numbers 16 residues from cysteine through phenylalanine. CDR3 DNA only is kept here, 48 bases in frame from base 1. Sequences SGHRS (CDR1) and YFSETQ (CDR2) are obtained from the germline V gene. Read against the paper, the sample's time point label means: before neoadjuvant nivolumab. Patients were newly diagnosed with stage II-IVA oral cavity squamous cell carcinoma and had received no prior systemic or radiation treatment. The cohort was made up of patients with locally advanced, HPV-negative oral cavity squamous cell carcinoma. No culture maintenance or expansion was done, as the peripheral blood mononuclear cells went straight to analysis. The samples were drawn from a longitudinal correlative study tied to a single-arm phase II trial testing neoadjuvant nivolumab in oral cavity squamous cell carcinoma. Genomic DNA-based TCRbeta sequencing was performed on subject-matched pre- and post-treatment PBMCs and tumors from three responders and three non-responders. Peripheral blood mononuclear cells were collected once before nivolumab treatment and again after treatment, at the time of surgery. The Maxwell RSC DNA from Cells kit was used to isolate genomic DNA from PBMCs.

PBMC libraries used mostly roughly 500 ng of input genomic DNA for deep sequencing, with six replicates per sample. Following the manufacturer's instructions, the team built TCRbeta libraries using the immunoSEQ hsTCRbeta kit. An Illumina NovaSeq 6000 S4 flow cell was used to sequence the final libraries, which had first been combined to 3 nM. The study's processing was this. Raw data preprocessing and quality control were performed with the immunoSEQ Analyzer. The analysis was restricted to productive rearrangements, with each unique CDR3 amino acid sequence defining a clonotype. Repertoire clonality was estimated as the Gini-Simpson index, which was calculated using the R package tcR. Student's t test was used to compare Gini indices, while Pearson correlation assessed associations with tumor size change. TCRdb took this table from immuneACCESS and kept in-frame rearrangements with V and J called. Such tables lack part of the clones; where checked against another copy, unresolved V genes explain under half of the gap, and the rest is unexplained. Clone size and the V and J calls come from that table; the DNA yielded D and trimming. The sample contains some 15,000 clones, about 64% of them found a single time. Approximately 3% of the sample goes to the ten largest clones.

Recombination joined TRBV5-1 with TRBJ2-1; the junction holds 11 bases that match TRBD2. Sequencing was performed on PBMCs, taken before nivolumab (anti-PD-1) treatment. The source is a person between 40 and 85 years old with oral cavity squamous cell carcinoma. The DNA sequence reads TGCGCCAGCAGCTTACTAGCGGGGGTCCGGGGCAATGAGCAGTTCTTC. Its product reads: CASSLLAGVRGNEQFF.